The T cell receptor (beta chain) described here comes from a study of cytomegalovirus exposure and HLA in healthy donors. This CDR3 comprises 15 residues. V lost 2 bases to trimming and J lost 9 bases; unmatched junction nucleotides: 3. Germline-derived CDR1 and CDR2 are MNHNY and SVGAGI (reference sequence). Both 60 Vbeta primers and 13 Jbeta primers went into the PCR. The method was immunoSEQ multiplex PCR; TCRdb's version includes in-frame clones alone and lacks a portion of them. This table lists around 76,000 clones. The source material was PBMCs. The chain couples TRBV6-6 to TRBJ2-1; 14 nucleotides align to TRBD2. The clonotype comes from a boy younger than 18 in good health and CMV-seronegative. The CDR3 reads CASSYGLAGGSEQFF. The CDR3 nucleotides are TGTGCCAGCAGTTACGGACTAGCGGGGGGCAGTGAGCAGTTCTTC.